This T cell receptor (beta chain) came from a study of T cells after posttransplantation cyclophosphamide. The table lists this clone with a count of one. What it recognizes is unknown. The method was immunoSEQ multiplex PCR; TCRdb's version includes in-frame clones alone and lacks a portion of them. The sample shows some 8,000 clones, 90% of them seen only once. Busulfan-fludarabine conditioning, marrow transplant, and cyclophosphamide on days +3 and +4 were administered. Between the trimmed V and J ends, which lost 2 bases and 8 bases, there was a span of 15 bases. The germline V gene encodes CDR1 SGHAT and CDR2 FQDESV (reference sequence). The CDR3 sequence is 14 residues long. Study-wide points: TRB overlap between skin or GI tissue T cells and blood was limited. Recipient CMV seropositivity and CMV reactivation strongly tracked TRB clonality. Later blood repertoires were often dominated by clones from the donor CD8+ memory compartment.

The rearrangement uses TRBV11-1 and TRBJ1-1, with D possibly TRBD1 on 6 matching bases. The sequence was obtained from a female patient aged 50-59 years who received an allogeneic stem cell transplant from a related donor, was CMV-positive, and had no GVHD. Some T cells may trace back to the graft donor. Sequences were derived from CD4+ T cells sorted from blood, sampled less than 1,500 days after allogeneic stem cell transplant with posttransplant cyclophosphamide. CDR3: CASSLYTGTTEAFF. CDR3 coding DNA: TGTGCCAGCAGCTTATATACGGGGACAACAGAAGCTTTCTTT.